This TCR beta chain comes out of a study of blood T cell repertoires in COVID-19. Study-level information: The United States, Italy and Spain provided the acute and convalescent COVID-19 samples. PBMCs, B-cell-depleted T cells, or T cells were the source of the cDNA or gDNA that made up the material.

In the original processing: The authors estimated nucleated cell counts from reference gene primer amplification. Using immunoSEQ multiplex PCR, the repertoire was profiled, and TCRdb retains in-frame clones only, with some absent. The V and J calls and clone size were taken over from that table, and D and trimming were inferred from the DNA. The table shows about 230,000 clones, with 83% occurring only once. With 5 bases clipped from V and 7 bases from J, the junction kept 14 bases outside the gene matches. Germline values: CDR1 LNHNV, CDR2 YYDKDF (reference sequence). The CDR3 is 15 amino acids. The sequenced sample consisted of peripheral blood. The chain is built from TRBV15 and TRBJ2-7; 7 bases line up with TRBD1. This sequence was found in a woman between 45 and 65 years old with acute or convalescent COVID-19. The CDR3 sequence: CATSRSRQGREEQYF. The DNA of the CDR3 is TGTGCCACCAGCCGTTCACGACAGGGACGTGAGGAGCAGTACTTC.